Presented here are 26 T cell receptor beta chains from one specimen sequenced in a study of blood T cell repertoires in COVID-19. Generated by immunoSEQ multiplex PCR, the TCRdb table keeps only in-frame clones and is missing some. The sample records 200,000 to 300,000 clones, about four fifths being singletons. The sample consisted of peripheral blood. The receptors were gathered from a woman in her thirties or forties who had recovered from COVID-19.

This rearrangement joins TRBV28 to TRBJ1-6; a weak D match, TRBD1 (6 bases). This CDR3 is 15 amino acids long. The ends were cut back, 6 bases at V and 8 bases at J, with 17 bases in the middle. Germline CDR1 MDHEN, CDR2 SYDVKM. The CDR3 sequence is CASSTHDRLDSPLHF. As DNA, the CDR3 is TGTGCCAGCAGCACTCACGACAGGCTCGATTCACCCCTCCACTTT.

This chain uses TRBV5-4 with TRBJ1-2; D unclear. Germline lookup yields CDR1 SGHNT and CDR2 YYREEE (reference sequence). The CDR3 is made up of 11 amino acids. Trimming took off 4 bases at V and 4 bases at J, with 5 bases between the two ends. CDR3: CASSPGYGYTF. Written as DNA, the CDR3 is TGTGCCAGCAGCCCAGGCTATGGCTACACCTTC.

The chain is built from TRBV5-1 and TRBJ2-3; TRBD2 might be the D (6 bases). V was pared by 0 bases and J by 5 bases, with 16 bases between. CDR1 is SGHRS, CDR2 YFSETQ, per germline. CDR3 size: 16 residues. The chain's CDR3 is CASSLGRGPSRDTQYF. The CDR3 nucleotides are TGCGCCAGCAGCTTGGGGCGGGGACCGTCCCGAGATACGCAGTATTTT.

This clone was recorded once. This chain uses TRBV5-1 with TRBJ2-3, with TRBD2 identical over 15 bases. The germline gives CDR1 SGHRS, CDR2 YFSETQ. J was trimmed by 5 bases and V by 4 bases; bases with no gene match: 5. The CDR3 covers 16 residues. The chain's CDR3 is CASSTGLAGGIDTQYF. DNA for the CDR3: TGCGCCAGCAGCACGGGACTAGCGGGGGGTATAGATACGCAGTATTTT.

The V gene is TRBV5-1, the J gene TRBJ1-5, with D hard to call. From germline, CDR1 is SGHRS and CDR2 YFSETQ. The CDR3 is made up of 14 amino acids. Trimming shortened V by 4 bases and J by 4 bases, and 12 bases separated the two germline ends. The CDR3 sequence: CASSREPGNQPQHF. DNA of the CDR3: TGCGCCAGCAGCCGCGAACCGGGGAATCAGCCCCAGCATTTT.

This clone was seen only once. This sequence joins TRBV5-5 and TRBJ2-7, with D perhaps matching TRBD2 (5 bases). The V gene lost 2 bases and the J gene lost 4 bases, with 16 bases spanning the gap. Germline V gene data show CDR1 as SGHKS and CDR2 as YYEKEE (reference sequence). The CDR3 runs to 15 residues. The DNA for the CDR3 is TGTGCCAGCAGCTTCCACCGGACTCAAGGTTACGAGCAGTACTTC. Translation gives CASSFHRTQGYEQYF.

V gene TRBV11-2 combines with J gene TRBJ1-4; 11 bases are a match to TRBD1. CDR3 size: 14 residues. The germline V gene encodes CDR1 SGHAT and CDR2 FQNNGV. V was pared by 3 bases and J by 8 bases, with 2 bases of the junction left unmatched. The CDR3 sequence is CASSLRTGGEKLFF. CDR3 bases: TGTGCCAGCAGCTTGAGGACAGGGGGCGAAAAACTGTTTTTT.

The rearrangement uses TRBV6-5 and TRBJ1-1; D may be TRBD1 (5 bases). V gave up 0 bases and J gave up 0 bases, with 8 bases separating them. CDR3 length: 15 amino acids. Germline CDR1 and CDR2: MNHEY and SVGAGI. The CDR3, as DNA: TGTGCCAGCAGTTACTCGGGGACTATGAACACTGAAGCTTTCTTT. Translation gives CASSYSGTMNTEAFF.

This clone is a singleton in its sample. V gene TRBV5-4 combines with J gene TRBJ2-1; D uncertain. The germline V gene encodes CDR1 SGHNT and CDR2 YYREEE (reference sequence). The CDR3 is 15 amino acids. Trimming pared 6 bases from V and 5 bases from J, leaving 18 bases between. The CDR3: CASTPPGSLNNEQFF. The CDR3 DNA reads TGTGCCAGCACCCCCCCCGGGTCGCTGAACAATGAGCAGTTCTTC.

The chain combines TRBV6-5 with TRBJ1-2; D is unclear. Looked up from germline, CDR1 is MNHEY and CDR2 is SVGAGI. CDR3 length: 15 amino acids. V lost 7 bases to trimming and J lost 3 bases, with 18 bases between them. CDR3 sequence reads: CASTHDQSWYYGYTF. CDR3 bases: TGTGCCAGCACTCACGATCAGTCATGGTACTATGGCTACACCTTC.

This chain joins TRBV27 and TRBJ2-1; D possibly corresponds to TRBD1 (5 bases). CDR1 MNHEY and CDR2 SMNVEV come from the germline V gene (reference sequence). Trimming took off 4 bases at V and 6 bases at J, with 22 bases between the two ends. This CDR3 contains 17 residues. CDR3 residues: CASSSLRLSGAGNEQFF. The CDR3 nucleotides read TGTGCCAGCAGTTCCCTACGTCTTAGTGGGGCTGGCAATGAGCAGTTCTTC.

The chain has TRBV19 and TRBJ1-1; D possibly corresponds to TRBD1 (5 bases). Germline lookup yields CDR1 LNHDA and CDR2 SQIVND (reference sequence). CDR3 size: 15 residues. Trimming removed 5 bases at V and 2 bases at J, with 15 bases between. The CDR3 DNA reads as TGTGCCAGTAGTCCGAGGCCCGGACAAAACACTGAAGCTTTCTTT. Translated, it gives CASSPRPGQNTEAFF.

The chain links TRBV5-4 to TRBJ2-1, with 8 positions matching TRBD1. Trimming cost V 1 base and J 6 bases; bases outside gene matches: 3. There are 14 residues in the CDR3. CDR1 SGHNT and CDR2 YYREEE come from the germline V gene (reference sequence). The CDR3 coding sequence is TGTGCCAGCAGCTTGAAGGACAGGGTCAATGAGCAGTTCTTC. Translated: CASSLKDRVNEQFF. The variable domain in full, with the rest retrieved from reference TRBV5-4 and TRBJ2-1, is ETGVTQSPTHLIKTRGQQVTLRCSSQSGHNTVSWYQQALGQGPQFIFQYYREEENGRGNFPPRFSGLQFPNYSSELNVNALELDDSALYLCASSLKDRVNEQFFGPGTRLTVL.

A single count supports this clone. The V call is TRBV6-5, the J call TRBJ2-3; the match to TRBD2 covers 7 bases. V shed 4 bases and J 4 bases; nucleotides not matched to a gene: 8. CDR1 and CDR2 (germline): MNHEY, SVGAGI. This CDR3 spans 15 amino acids. CDR3 in DNA: TGTGCCAGCAGTTCTCACGGGGGGAGGTCAGATACGCAGTATTTT. It translates to CASSSHGGRSDTQYF.

This chain connects TRBV7-8 to TRBJ2-7; 10 nucleotides align to TRBD2. CDR1 is SGHVS, CDR2 FQNEAQ, per germline. CDR3 length: 14 residues. V shed 8 bases, J shed 0 bases, and the junction held 4 bases outside the gene matches. The CDR3 region is CASSGLAVSYEQYF. The CDR3 nucleotides are TGTGCCAGCTCCGGACTAGCGGTCTCCTACGAGCAGTACTTC.

The DNA for the CDR3 is TGTGCCAGCTCCTTGGGACAGGAGAGGGAGACCCAGTACTTC. It codes for CASSLGQERETQYF. This chain links TRBV18 with TRBJ2-5, with 8 bases aligning to TRBD1. V gave up 6 bases and J gave up 5 bases; unmatched junction bases: 8. Germline assignment: CDR1 KGHSH and CDR2 LQKENI. This CDR3 is built from 14 residues.

The chain uses TRBV2 and TRBJ1-4; D is perhaps TRBD1 (5 bases). The CDR3 runs 15 residues. CDR1 is SNHLY, CDR2 FYNNEI, per germline. Trimming cost V 1 base and J 7 bases, with 13 bases left between them. CDR3 nucleotide sequence: TGTGCCAGCAGTGAAGGTGTTGGGGGGGGTGAAAAACTGTTTTTT. It translates to CASSEGVGGGEKLFF.

The gene calls are TRBV6-5 and TRBJ2-5; 12 nucleotides agree with TRBD2. This CDR3 contains 13 residues. Trimming cost V 11 bases and J 3 bases; bases outside gene matches: 4. Germline CDR1 is MNHEY and CDR2 is SVGAGI. CDR3: CAVGLAGKETQYF. The CDR3 nucleotides read TGTGCCGTAGGACTAGCGGGGAAAGAGACCCAGTACTTC.

The J gene is TRBJ1-4, the V gene TRBV18; TRBD1 matches at 12 bases. V lost 5 bases, J lost 9 bases, and 4 bases stayed unmatched. This CDR3 spans 14 amino acids. CDR1 and CDR2 (germline): KGHSH, LQKENI. Here the CDR3 DNA reads TGTGCCAGCTCAACCAGGGACAGGGGGCAAAAACTGTTTTTT. Its translation: CASSTRDRGQKLFF.

This chain uses TRBV18 with TRBJ2-7; D possibly corresponds to TRBD2 (6 bases). Per germline, CDR1 KGHSH and CDR2 LQKENI. The ends were cut back, 2 bases at V and 6 bases at J, with 20 bases in the middle. This CDR3 has 16 residues. Written as DNA, the CDR3 is TGTGCCAGCTCACCAAGTGCGGGACCCCTAAGTGGCGAGCAGTACTTC. Protein product: CASSPSAGPLSGEQYF.

This chain joins TRBV5-1 and TRBJ1-5; TRBD1 agrees at 7 bases. CDR1 and CDR2 (germline): SGHRS, YFSETQ. V was pared by 4 bases and J by 4 bases, with 5 bases of the junction left unmatched. This CDR3 comprises 14 residues. The CDR3 DNA sequence: TGCGCCAGCAGCGAGGGACAGCCAAATCAGCCCCAGCATTTT. Residues: CASSEGQPNQPQHF.

The chain carries TRBV30 and TRBJ2-7, with 10 bases matching TRBD1. With 3 bases clipped from V and 7 bases from J, the junction kept 6 bases outside the gene matches. The germline CDR1 and CDR2 sequences are GTSNPN and SVGIG (reference sequence). The CDR3 totals 13 residues. CDR3 sequence: CAWSLDRGHEQYF. The DNA for the CDR3 is TGTGCCTGGAGCCTCGACAGGGGGCATGAGCAGTACTTC.

This clone was picked up a small number of times. V and J are TRBV11-2 and TRBJ2-1; D is undetermined. Trimming shortened V by 1 base and J by 9 bases, and 10 bases separated the two germline ends. Germline assignment: CDR1 SGHAT and CDR2 FQNNGV. The CDR3 has 13 residues. The DNA of the CDR3 is TGTGCCAGCAGCTTAGCTAACGTCGGTGAGCAGTTCTTC. Encoded protein: CASSLANVGEQFF.

This chain connects TRBV6-6 to TRBJ2-3; possibly TRBD2 for D (5 bases). V was shortened by 7 bases and J by 2 bases, with 10 bases between the two germline ends. The CDR3 has 13 residues. CDR1 is MNHNY, CDR2 SVGAGI, per germline (reference sequence). CDR3 loop: CASTSGHTDTQYF. DNA for the CDR3: TGTGCCAGCACGAGCGGCCACACAGATACGCAGTATTTT.

The genes are TRBV4-1 and TRBJ2-7; D might be TRBD2 (5 bases). Germline CDR1 and CDR2: MGHRA and YSYEKL. The CDR3 has 15 residues. V was clipped by 0 bases and J by 3 bases, with 12 bases between them. CDR3 residues: CASSQESLAVYEQYF. The CDR3 DNA reads as TGCGCCAGCAGCCAAGAGAGTCTAGCCGTCTACGAGCAGTACTTC.

The chain links TRBV24-1 to TRBJ1-5; D may be TRBD1 (5 bases). V lost 4 bases and J 0 bases, leaving 9 bases between the germline ends. CDR1 and CDR2 from the germline V gene are KGHDR and SFDVKD. CDR3 length: 15 amino acids. The CDR3 region is CATSDDSYSNQPQHF. The DNA for the CDR3 is TGTGCCACCAGTGACGACAGTTATAGCAATCAGCCCCAGCATTTT.